This passage covers 17 T cell receptor beta chains from one sample sequenced in a study of cytomegalovirus exposure and HLA in healthy donors. Researchers ran the PCR with 60 Vbeta and 13 Jbeta primers. Measured with immunoSEQ multiplex PCR; TCRdb has only the in-frame clones, and not every one. The data hold approximately 180,000 clones, with over 75% observed a single time. Specimen: PBMCs. These receptors came from a man aged 35 to 55 in good health and CMV-seropositive.

The chain has TRBV5-4 and TRBJ2-3; 9 bases align to TRBD2. Germline CDR1 is SGHNT and CDR2 is YYREEE (reference sequence). The CDR3 is 13 residues long. The V segment lost 4 bases and the J segment 3 bases; nucleotides outside the gene matches: 0. The CDR3 loop is CASSGLATDTQYF. In nucleotides, the CDR3 is TGTGCCAGCAGCGGACTAGCGACAGATACGCAGTATTTT.

The chain uses TRBV28 and TRBJ1-4, with 7 positions matching TRBD1. The CDR3 has 14 residues. Germline loops: CDR1 MDHEN, CDR2 SYDVKM. Losses at the gene ends were 5 bases for V and 8 bases for J; bases not matched to a gene: 8. The CDR3 DNA is TGTGCCAGCAGTCACGACAGGGCGGCGGAAAAACTGTTTTTT. Translated: CASSHDRAAEKLFF.

This clone showed up just a few times. The chain carries TRBV5-1 and TRBJ2-2, with a possible D match to TRBD2 (5 bases). Germline V gene data show CDR1 as SGHRS and CDR2 as YFSETQ. V was cut by 6 bases and J by 1 base, with 13 bases left in between. The CDR3 runs 15 residues. The CDR3 bases are TGCGCCAGCACCCGGTTTAGCGAGAACACCGGGGAGCTGTTTTTT. Protein product: CASTRFSENTGELFF.

This chain links TRBV5-1 with TRBJ2-3; D not certain. Per the germline V gene, CDR1 is SGHRS and CDR2 is YFSETQ. V dropped 0 bases and J dropped 3 bases, with 11 bases sitting between them. The CDR3 length is 15 residues. In DNA form, the CDR3 reads TGCGCCAGCAGCTTGGCCGATCCGAGAACAGATACGCAGTATTTT. As protein: CASSLADPRTDTQYF.

This clone has just one count. The chain links TRBV6-1 to TRBJ1-4; a possible D gene is TRBD1 (6 bases). CDR1 and CDR2 from the germline V gene are MNHNS and SASEGT. This CDR3 spans 14 amino acids. V dropped 10 bases and J dropped 6 bases, with 18 bases sitting between them. The DNA of the CDR3 is TGTGCCACCGACTCCCGGGACAAAGATGAAAAACTGTTTTTT. Protein sequence: CATDSRDKDEKLFF.

This chain joins TRBV5-1 and TRBJ2-3; 8 bases map to TRBD2. Germline V CDR1 and CDR2: SGHRS, YFSETQ. The CDR3 is 15 amino acids. The V gene end was trimmed by 2 bases and the J gene end by 0 bases; junction bases not matched to a gene: 2. The CDR3 loop is CASSFGLASTDTQYF. The CDR3 bases are TGCGCCAGCAGCTTCGGACTAGCTAGCACAGATACGCAGTATTTT.

The chain has TRBV7-8 and TRBJ2-5; 10 bases map to TRBD1. V was pared by 3 bases and J by 5 bases, with 6 bases of the junction left unmatched. Germline V CDR1 and CDR2: SGHVS, FQNEAQ. The CDR3 loop spans 15 amino acids. CDR3 nucleotide sequence: TGTGCCAGCAGCTTGGGACAGGGGCAGTTTGAGACCCAGTACTTC. Its protein is CASSLGQGQFETQYF.

The chain couples TRBV18 to TRBJ2-3, with 10 bases matching TRBD1. V was clipped by 0 bases and J by 4 bases; unmatched bases: 7. The CDR3 is made up of 17 amino acids. From germline, CDR1 is KGHSH and CDR2 LQKENI. The CDR3 DNA follows: TGTGCCAGCTCACCACCTAAGGGACAGGGGTTGGCAGATACGCAGTATTTT. Protein product: CASSPPKGQGLADTQYF.

This chain uses TRBV29-1 with TRBJ1-2, with D possibly matching TRBD1 (6 bases). CDR3 size: 11 residues. Germline CDR1 SQVTM, CDR2 ANQGSEA. Trimming removed 4 bases from V and 7 bases from J, with 10 bases in between. CDR3 region: CSVGTDLGYTF. The CDR3 DNA reads TGCAGCGTTGGGACAGATCTTGGCTACACCTTC.

V is TRBV5-1 and J is TRBJ2-3, with D tentatively TRBD2 (5 bases). This CDR3 comprises 15 residues. The V end lost 2 bases, the J end lost 0 bases, and 10 bases lay between the germline ends. Germline-derived CDR1 and CDR2 are SGHRS and YFSETQ. This chain's CDR3 is CASSFPGGSTDTQYF. CDR3 DNA: TGCGCCAGCAGCTTTCCGGGCGGGAGCACAGATACGCAGTATTTT. Supplemented by reference TRBV5-1 and TRBJ2-3, the full variable domain reads KAGVTQTPRYLIKTRGQQVTLSCSPISGHRSVSWYQQTPGQGLQFLFEYFSETQRNKGNFPGRFSGRQFSNSRSEMNVSTLELGDSALYLCASSFPGGSTDTQYFGPGTRLTVL.

V gene TRBV4-1 combines with J gene TRBJ2-7; a possible D gene is TRBD1 (6 bases). Germline V CDR1 and CDR2: MGHRA, YSYEKL. V was trimmed by 3 bases and J by 6 bases, leaving 18 bases between them. The length of the CDR3 is 15 residues. The CDR3 DNA sequence: TGCGCCAGCAGCCAGCAAGACAGGTCGTTGTCCGAGCAGTACTTC. Translating it yields CASSQQDRSLSEQYF.

V gene TRBV5-1 combines with J gene TRBJ2-3; 10 nucleotides align to TRBD1. The CDR3 runs 15 residues. Germline values: CDR1 SGHRS, CDR2 YFSETQ. V dropped 0 bases and J dropped 5; count of bases not matched to a gene: 3. The CDR3 nucleotides are TGCGCCAGCAGCTTGGCCCGGACAGGGGGAGATACGCAGTATTTT. It yields the protein CASSLARTGGDTQYF.

The J gene is TRBJ1-1, the V gene TRBV27, with D maybe TRBD1 (5 bases). The ends were cut back, 0 bases at V and 5 bases at J, with 13 bases in the middle. The CDR3 has 15 residues. CDR1 is MNHEY and CDR2 is SMNVEV in the germline V gene (reference sequence). CDR3 sequence reads: CASSLSGRAGTEAFF. The CDR3 DNA sequence: TGTGCCAGCAGTTTATCCGGCAGGGCGGGAACTGAAGCTTTCTTT.

This clone was detected only a few times. The chain uses TRBV4-1 and TRBJ2-1, with TRBD2 matching over 15 bases. In germline, CDR1 is MGHRA, CDR2 YSYEKL. Unmatched junction bases numbered 4, after V lost 8 bases and J lost 2 bases. This CDR3 region has 16 residues. Here the CDR3 DNA reads TGCGCCAGCGGGACTAGCGGGAGGACTACCTACAATGAGCAGTTCTTC. Protein: CASGTSGRTTYNEQFF.

In its sample, this clone was seen a few times. The gene calls are TRBV7-9 and TRBJ1-1; D remains ambiguous. This CDR3 region has 16 residues. Germline CDR1 SEHNR, CDR2 FQNEAQ (reference sequence). Trimming removed 3 bases at V and 1 base at J, with 15 bases between. The CDR3 protein is CASSFDPGLRNTEAFF. Written as DNA, the CDR3 is TGTGCCAGCAGCTTCGATCCGGGATTGAGGAACACTGAAGCTTTCTTT.

The chain is built from TRBV7-2 and TRBJ2-5; TRBD2 is a possible D gene (5 bases). CDR1 SGHTA and CDR2 FQGNSA come from the germline V gene. This CDR3 is 15 amino acids long. Trimming took off 2 bases at V and 1 base at J, with 11 bases between the two ends. CDR3 protein: CASSLMGSAQETQYF. CDR3 coding DNA: TGTGCCAGCAGCTTAATGGGTAGCGCCCAAGAGACCCAGTACTTC.

The rearrangement joins TRBV11-2 to TRBJ2-5; TRBD2 might be the D (6 bases). Trimming pared 1 base from V and 9 bases from J, leaving 15 bases between. The V gene's germline CDR1 is SGHAT and CDR2 FQNNGV. The CDR3 totals 14 residues. The CDR3 nucleotides read TGTGCCAGCAGCTTAGGCTCGGGGGTGGGGGCCCAGTACTTC. Translating gives CASSLGSGVGAQYF.